This T cell receptor (beta chain) emerged from a study of T cell changes during pregnancy in multiple sclerosis. Libraries were prepared by immunoSEQ multiplex PCR; TCRdb keeps only in-frame clonotypes and omits some of them. This sample has more than 65,000 clones, with approximately 92% found just once. V lost 1 base to trimming and J lost 0 bases, with 7 bases between them. Germline lookup yields CDR1 SGHVS and CDR2 FQNEAQ. The CDR3 is made up of 15 amino acids. The J gene is TRBJ1-5, the V gene TRBV7-8; D call uncertain. The source is a female donor with multiple sclerosis, enrolled in a pregnancy study. Specimen: peripheral blood, collected in the first trimester of pregnancy. The CDR3 spells CASSLVQNSNQPQHF. CDR3 sequence (DNA): TGTGCCAGCAGCTTAGTACAGAATAGCAATCAGCCCCAGCATTTT.